This T cell receptor beta chain was profiled in a study of CD8+ T cells in alopecia areata listed by TCRdb under 2018. Background on the whole study: The treated patients, all with moderate-to-severe alopecia areata, were enrolled in an open-label pilot trial of oral tofacitinib given at 5 to 10 mg twice daily. Tofacitinib was given for 6 to 18 months, followed by 6 months of follow-up off drug to assess delayed response and recurrence. Disease severity in treated patients was measured with the SALT score, which quantifies the percentage of affected scalp surface area. High-throughput TCRbeta sequencing was used to examine T cell clonal expansion in alopecia areata in both the C3H/HeJ mouse model and human patients. Scalp tissue and sorted CD4+ and CD8+ peripheral blood T cells from patchy and totalis/universalis alopecia areata patients and from healthy controls were covered by human TCRbeta sequencing. Tofacitinib-treated patients had biopsies at baseline and at 4 and 24 weeks of treatment, with a later scalp biopsy in several patients. Scalp clonality was compared across normal scalp (n=4), patchy alopecia areata scalp (n=8), and alopecia totalis/universalis scalp (n=8). RNA was obtained with the PAXgene miRNA kit for fixed scalp, the miRNeasy kit for PBMCs, and the RNeasy kit for mouse skin. immunoSEQ multiplex PCR using 35 Vbeta forward primers and 13 Jbeta reverse primers was used to amplify TCRbeta CDR3 regions. General conclusions and limits of the study: Unlike mouse skin, which is dominated by gammadelta T cells, normal human skin has resident alphabeta T cells that are also sequenced, and this complicates analysis of the scalp TCR repertoire. Lesional scalp, especially in alopecia totalis/universalis, showed higher clonality and more expanded CD8+ clones than normal scalp, suggesting antigenic drive. Tofacitinib significantly decreased scalp clonality and the number of expanded CD8+ clones among the top 100 scalp clones. The treated cohort was small, with a single nonresponder, so links between baseline CD8+ expansion and response need larger studies. During tofacitinib treatment, many expanded lesional clones remained in scalp and blood, and this persistence may partly explain relapse after treatment is stopped. TCR sequences shared between patients were less clear than in mice, possibly partly because of HLA diversity in the patient population.

The time point label of this sample denotes: approximately 4 weeks on oral tofacitinib. What the treatment or condition label conveys for this sample: oral pan-JAK inhibitor, 5-10 mg twice daily. Lesional scalp punch biopsies and peripheral blood were obtained from alopecia areata patients. PBMCs were isolated by density centrifugation and stained for CD3, CD4 and CD8, after which CD4+ and CD8+ T cells were sorted on a FACSAria. Relative to germline, V is 7 bases shorter and J is 3 bases shorter, with 13 bases between their ends. The germline V gene provides CDR1 MNHEY and CDR2 SVGAGI. The CDR3 measures 13 amino acids from cysteine to phenylalanine. Of all the DNA, just the CDR3 is kept, 39 bases in frame from base 1. Details on this clone: Its antigen remains undetermined. Per-nucleotide qualities are absent, and no much larger clonotype sits a single base away.

The library was obtained by the immunoSEQ multiplex PCR assay. To provide template for TCR sequencing, every sample had RNA extracted and reverse transcribed into cDNA. First-strand cDNA was synthesized with SuperScript III using a 2:1 mix of oligo-dT and random hexamers. A synthetic immune receptor repertoire was used to assess amplification bias, and residual bias was removed computationally. Per the original workflow: Raw reads were preprocessed to remove errors, and CDR3 was defined by IMGT conventions from the conserved cysteine to phenylalanine. Clonality was calculated as 1 minus Shannon entropy normalized by log2 of the number of productive unique TCRs. Scalp TCRbeta sequences were cross-referenced with sorted blood CD4 and CD8 repertoires so that the CD4 or CD8 identity of scalp clones could be inferred. Here the immuneACCESS table is served through TCRdb, limited to in-frame sequences with V and J called. Missing clones are a known gap in these copies; in checked studies unresolved V genes cover under half, and the rest lacks a known reason. That table supplies the V and J calls and clone size; D and trimming were determined from the DNA. This sample has 110,000 to 150,000 clones in its table, and nearly 55% of those were observed once. The top ten hold about 16% of the sample.

The clonotype was recovered from a human donor with alopecia areata. The receptor chain draws on TRBV6-5 and TRBJ2-7; the D gene is perhaps TRBD1, on 6 matching bases. The starting material was CD8+ T cells sorted from blood, obtained at week 4, from a patient treated with tofacitinib. The CDR3 region: CASTSTGFYEQYF. Read as DNA, the sequence is TGTGCCAGCACCTCGACAGGATTCTACGAGCAGTACTTC.